A selection of T cell receptor beta chains follows, all from one sample in a study of CXCR3-negative and CXCR3-positive naive CD8 T cells. TCRdb reanalyzed the 5' RACE reads, giving one entry per CDR3 protein sequence and no DNA. This table lists 69,000 or so distinct CDR3 sequences. Sequencing input: naive CXCR3- CD8+ T cells from blood. These receptors all stem from a human donor in good health. Some clones in this sample may be carry-over from other donors' samples. Each CDR3 is given with its conserved first and last residue. The order of the fields is V gene, J gene, CDR3 protein.

V: TRBV4-1
J: TRBJ2-5
CDR3: CASSQVAAAGLQETQYF

V: TRBV7-9
J: TRBJ2-2
CDR3: CASSPRPVSGELFF

V: TRBV28
J: TRBJ1-1
CDR3: CASGPGLNTEAFF

V: TRBV7-8
J: TRBJ2-7
CDR3: CASRRNTEHQQYF

V: TRBV6-5
J: TRBJ2-7
CDR3: CASSYTPGSSYEQYF

V: TRBV19
J: TRBJ2-1
CDR3: CASSMLAVYNEQFF

V: TRBV9
J: TRBJ2-7
CDR3: CASSAGTNTYEQYF

V: TRBV10-3
J: TRBJ2-1
CDR3: CAISETGADEQFF

V: TRBV12-3/TRBV12-4
J: TRBJ2-1
CDR3: CASSLVQYNEQFF

V: TRBV6-5
J: TRBJ2-1
CDR3: CASSYIQGYNEQFF

V: TRBV29-1
J: TRBJ2-5
CDR3: CSVEVISGWETQYF

V: TRBV5-1
J: TRBJ2-1
CDR3: CASSLTGDDNEQFF

V: TRBV7-2
J: TRBJ2-3
CDR3: CASSPQGPEDTQYF

V: TRBV7-9
J: TRBJ2-2
CDR3: CASSYGGQGEDTGELFF

V: TRBV29-1
J: TRBJ2-2
CDR3: CSVESMGAGELFF

V: TRBV29-1
J: TRBJ2-7
CDR3: CSVKQSSYEQYF